One and the same sample provided the 20 T cell receptor beta chains below, sequenced in a study of blood T cells in healthy people across ages. A J-beta primer mix and a sample-barcoded 5' primer were used in a second PCR of roughly 7 to 12 cycles. MiXCR, run by TCRdb on the 5' RACE reads, gives a single entry per CDR3 protein. This sample carries almost 800,000 distinct CDR3 sequences, more than 45% of them seen once, and the ten largest clones take roughly 22%. The sequenced sample was blood. The receptors come from a young man in good health.

This clonotype occurred a few times. The chain employs TRBV29-1 and TRBJ2-7, with D tentatively TRBD2 (6 bases). V was clipped by 6 bases and J by 4 bases, with 16 bases between them. Germline V lookup: CDR1 SQVTM, CDR2 ANQGSEA. The CDR3 contains 13 residues. CDR3 loop: CSVALATGYEQYF. The CDR3 DNA sequence: TGCAGCGTGGCACTAGCCACCGGTTACGAGCAGTACTTC.

This clonotype occurred a few times. V and J are TRBV5-1 and TRBJ2-1, with 8 nucleotides matching TRBD2. J lost 7 bases, V lost 4 bases, and 10 bases had no gene match. CDR1 SGHRS and CDR2 YFSETQ come from the germline V gene. The CDR3 spans 15 residues. CDR3 bases: TGCGCCAGCAGCGCCGTCCAGCGGGAGCTTAATGAGCAGTTCTTC. As protein: CASSAVQRELNEQFF.

This chain links TRBV10-3 with TRBJ1-5, with TRBD1 as a possible D gene (6 bases). Germline V CDR1 and CDR2: ENHRY, SYGVKD. V lost 8 bases, J lost 4 bases, and 18 bases lay in between. CDR3 length: 15 amino acids. The DNA of the CDR3 is TGTGCCATCCACGGGGGTGCAGGGGATAATCAGCCCCAGCATTTT. This gives the protein CAIHGGAGDNQPQHF.

The chain carries TRBV7-8 and TRBJ1-5; the D gene is possibly TRBD1 (6 bases). The CDR3 contains 15 residues. V lost 0 bases to trimming and J lost 4 bases, with 10 bases between them. Per the germline V gene, CDR1 is SGHVS and CDR2 is FQNEAQ. The CDR3 region has the DNA TGTGCCAGCAGCTTAGCGGGACAAGAGAATCAGCCCCAGCATTTT. The encoded protein is CASSLAGQENQPQHF.

This rearrangement joins TRBV20-1 to TRBJ2-5, with 11 bases matching TRBD2. The junction had 7 bases not matched to a gene; V was cut back by 0 bases and J by 1 base. Germline loops: CDR1 DFQATT, CDR2 SNEGSKA (reference sequence). The CDR3 is made up of 17 amino acids. CDR3 residues: CSARDPASGGTQETQYF. CDR3 bases: TGCAGTGCTAGAGATCCCGCTAGCGGGGGGACCCAAGAGACCCAGTACTTC.

CDR3 bases: TGTGCCAGCAGCGTAGAGGGACTGCCCAGGGATGAGCAGTTCTTC. Protein sequence: CASSVEGLPRDEQFF. The rearrangement joins TRBV9 to TRBJ2-1; perhaps TRBD2 as D (6 bases). The germline V gene encodes CDR1 SGDLS and CDR2 YYNGEE. There are 15 residues in the CDR3. The V end lost 0 bases, the J end lost 8 bases, and 15 bases lay between the germline ends.

V is TRBV10-3 and J is TRBJ2-4; D is unresolved. CDR3 length equals 12 residues. The V and J ends lost 8 bases and 1 base respectively, with 6 bases between them. Germline V CDR1 and CDR2: ENHRY, SYGVKD. The CDR3 spells CAIGRAKNIQYF. CDR3 nucleotides: TGTGCCATCGGAAGGGCCAAAAACATTCAGTACTTC.

This clonotype has at least ten counts. The gene calls are TRBV20-1 and TRBJ1-2; maybe TRBD1 (6 bases). Germline V lookup: CDR1 DFQATT, CDR2 SNEGSKA (reference sequence). V lost 4 bases, J lost 5 bases, and 11 bases lay in between. The CDR3 runs 12 residues. The CDR3 DNA is TGCAGTGCTACTTCCACAGGGTATGGCTACACCTTC. Translation: CSATSTGYGYTF.

This clonotype appeared a few times. This sequence may be a read error, since a much larger clone differs from it by one base. The J gene is TRBJ2-6, the V gene TRBV29-1; D ambiguous. Trimming took 5 bases from V and 2 from J, leaving 7 bases between them. From germline, CDR1 is SQVTM and CDR2 ANQGSEA. The CDR3 extends over 13 amino acids. CDR3 in amino acids: CSVTGPGANVLTF. The CDR3 coding sequence is TGCAGCGTTACCGGTCCTGGGGCCAACGTCCTGACTTTC.

The rearrangement uses TRBV30 and TRBJ2-3; no reliable D call. With 3 bases removed from V and 10 bases from J, the gap between germline ends came to 14 bases. The CDR3 contains 12 residues. The V gene's germline CDR1 is GTSNPN and CDR2 SVGIG (reference sequence). In DNA form, the CDR3 reads TGTGCCTGGAGATGGAATAGCCGCGCGCAGTATTTT. Residues: CAWRWNSRAQYF.

This rearrangement joins TRBV10-3 to TRBJ2-5; 8 bases map to TRBD2. This CDR3 is 16 amino acids long. CDR1 and CDR2 (germline): ENHRY, SYGVKD. V lost 0 bases and J lost 11; bases outside the gene matches: 14. CDR3 in DNA: TGTGCCATCAGTGAGTCGGTTAGCGGGGATGACAATGAGCAGTACTTC. This gives the protein CAISESVSGDDNEQYF.

This clonotype was counted between two and nine times. CDR3 sequence reads: CSALKLAGLGNTQYF. The CDR3 DNA sequence: TGCAGTGCTCTAAAACTAGCGGGACTCGGGAATACGCAGTATTTT. V gene TRBV20-1 combines with J gene TRBJ2-3; 10 positions agree with TRBD2. CDR3 length: 15 residues. Per germline, CDR1 DFQATT and CDR2 SNEGSKA (reference sequence). V shed 5 bases, J shed 7 bases, and the junction held 12 bases outside the gene matches.

The rearrangement uses TRBV20-1 and TRBJ2-1; D might be TRBD2 (5 bases). The CDR3 extends over 14 amino acids. V gave up 5 bases and J gave up 1 base, with 12 bases separating them. Germline V CDR1 and CDR2: DFQATT, SNEGSKA (reference sequence). The CDR3 DNA is TGCAGTGCTTTTCGGGGAATTTCCTACAATGAGCAGTTCTTC. Its translation: CSAFRGISYNEQFF.

The chain joins TRBV20-1 to TRBJ2-1; D is uncertain. CDR1 and CDR2 (germline): DFQATT, SNEGSKA (reference sequence). V was clipped by 0 bases and J by 5 bases, with 14 bases between them. The CDR3 is 15 amino acids. The CDR3 region has the DNA TGCAGTGCTAGAGAACGCCTAGGCTACCACAATGAGCAGTTCTTC. Translation gives CSARERLGYHNEQFF.

V and J are TRBV29-1 and TRBJ2-1; D unclear. The CDR3 is 11 amino acids. The germline V and J ends were trimmed by 4 bases and 9 bases, with 10 bases remaining between them. Germline V gene data show CDR1 as SQVTM and CDR2 as ANQGSEA. The DNA of the CDR3 is TGCAGCGTTGCTCCTGGTCCTGAGCAGTTCTTC. Encoded protein: CSVAPGPEQFF.

The rearrangement links TRBV10-3 to TRBJ2-5; the match to TRBD2 covers 13 bases. The germline CDR1 and CDR2 sequences are ENHRY and SYGVKD. V lost 6 bases, J lost 11 bases, and 12 bases stayed unmatched. The CDR3 covers 15 residues. CDR3 protein: CAISGTSGKSNEQYF. The CDR3 bases are TGTGCCATCAGCGGGACTAGCGGGAAGAGCAATGAGCAGTACTTC.

V is TRBV6-6 and J is TRBJ2-1, with 11 bases identical to TRBD1. The CDR3 runs to 15 residues. Germline CDR1 is MNHNY and CDR2 is SVGAGI (reference sequence). The junction had 1 base not matched to a gene; V was cut back by 4 bases and J by 2 bases. In DNA form, the CDR3 reads TGTGCCAGCAGTTGGGGACAGGGGGCCTACAATGAGCAGTTCTTC. Residues: CASSWGQGAYNEQFF.

V usage is TRBV6-6 and J usage is TRBJ1-4; weak D call: TRBD1 (6 bases). In germline, CDR1 is MNHNY, CDR2 SVGAGI (reference sequence). This CDR3 contains 14 residues. Trimming removed 5 bases from V and 3 bases from J, with 10 bases in between. CDR3: CASSLGGSNEKLFF. CDR3 coding DNA: TGTGCCAGCAGTCTAGGGGGTTCTAATGAAAAACTGTTTTTT.

CDR3 amino acids: CSASSPGLAAQETQYF. As DNA, the CDR3 is TGCAGTGCTAGCTCACCGGGACTAGCGGCCCAAGAGACCCAGTACTTC. This chain links TRBV20-1 with TRBJ2-5, with 11 bases aligning to TRBD2. The CDR3 contains 16 residues. Germline CDR1 is DFQATT and CDR2 is SNEGSKA (reference sequence). The junction had 7 bases not matched to a gene; V was cut back by 3 bases and J by 1 base.

J is TRBJ2-6 and V is TRBV29-1; D is perhaps TRBD1 (6 bases). The germline V gene has CDR1 SQVTM and CDR2 ANQGSEA. This CDR3 has 14 amino acids. V lost 6 bases, J lost 8 bases, and 17 bases lay in between. The CDR3 DNA reads TGCAGCGTGGCGGGCGTGAGGGGGACCAACGTCCTGACTTTC. It codes for CSVAGVRGTNVLTF.